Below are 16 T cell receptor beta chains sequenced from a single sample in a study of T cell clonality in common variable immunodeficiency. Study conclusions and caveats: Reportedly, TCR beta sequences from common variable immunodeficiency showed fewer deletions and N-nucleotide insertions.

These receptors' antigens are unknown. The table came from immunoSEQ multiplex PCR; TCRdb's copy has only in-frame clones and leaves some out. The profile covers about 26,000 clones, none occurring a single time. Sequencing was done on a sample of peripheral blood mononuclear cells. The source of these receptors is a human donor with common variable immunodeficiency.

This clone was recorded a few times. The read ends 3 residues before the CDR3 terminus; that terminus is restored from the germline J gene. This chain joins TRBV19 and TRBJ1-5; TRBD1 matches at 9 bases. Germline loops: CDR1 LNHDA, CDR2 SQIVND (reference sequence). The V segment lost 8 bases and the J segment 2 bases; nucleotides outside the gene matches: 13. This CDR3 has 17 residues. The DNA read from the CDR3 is TGTGCCAGTGTTCTAGGGACAGGGAATTATCGCAATCAGCCC. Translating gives CASVLGTGNYRNQP. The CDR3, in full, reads CASVLGTGNYRNQPQHF. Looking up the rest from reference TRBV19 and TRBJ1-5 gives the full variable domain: DGGITQSPKYLFRKEGQNVTLSCEQNLNHDAMYWYRQDPGQGLRLIYYSQIVNDFQKGDIAEGYSVSREKKESFPLTVTSAQKNPTAFYLCASVLGTGNYRNQPQHFGDGTRLSIL.

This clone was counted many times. The CDR3 DNA, read in part, is TGCGCCAGCAGCTTGGTGGCAGGCAGCCTTAATTCACCC. Translation: CASSLVAGSLNSP. The full CDR3 protein is CASSLVAGSLNSPLHF. The chain carries TRBV5-1 and TRBJ1-6; D call uncertain. Read coverage stops 3 residues before the CDR3 terminus; the germline J gene supplies the remainder. The CDR3 extends over 16 amino acids. V was cut by 0 bases and J by 6 bases, with 13 bases left in between. Germline assignment: CDR1 SGHRS and CDR2 YFSETQ.

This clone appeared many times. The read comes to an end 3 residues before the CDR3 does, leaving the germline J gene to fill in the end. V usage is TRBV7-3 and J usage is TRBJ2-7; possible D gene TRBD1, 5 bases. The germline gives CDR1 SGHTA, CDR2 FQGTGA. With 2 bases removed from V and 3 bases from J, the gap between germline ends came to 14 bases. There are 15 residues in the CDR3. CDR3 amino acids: CASSLQGINYYEQYF. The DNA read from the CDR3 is TGTGCCAGCAGCTTACAGGGCATTAATTACTACGAG.

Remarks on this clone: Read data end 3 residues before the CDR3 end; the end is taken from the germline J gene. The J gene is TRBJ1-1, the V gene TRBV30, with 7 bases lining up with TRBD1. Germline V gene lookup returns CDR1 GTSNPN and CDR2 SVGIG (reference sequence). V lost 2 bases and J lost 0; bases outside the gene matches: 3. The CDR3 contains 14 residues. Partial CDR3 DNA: TGTGCCTGGAGTCAGACAGGGTTGAACACTGAA. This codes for CAWSQTGLNTE. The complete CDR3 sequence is CAWSQTGLNTEAFF.

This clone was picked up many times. CDR3 bases read: TGCAGTGCCCCGTCGCTAGCGGGTAATGAG. Amino acids: CSAPSLAGNE. The entire CDR3 is CSAPSLAGNEQFF. This chain connects TRBV20-1 to TRBJ2-1, with TRBD2 matching 8 bases. The read stops 3 residues short of the end of the CDR3; the missing end is completed from the germline J gene. V trimming: 6 bases; J trimming: 7 bases; junction bases outside the gene matches: 8. CDR3 length equals 13 residues. Germline CDR1 DFQATT, CDR2 SNEGSKA (reference sequence).

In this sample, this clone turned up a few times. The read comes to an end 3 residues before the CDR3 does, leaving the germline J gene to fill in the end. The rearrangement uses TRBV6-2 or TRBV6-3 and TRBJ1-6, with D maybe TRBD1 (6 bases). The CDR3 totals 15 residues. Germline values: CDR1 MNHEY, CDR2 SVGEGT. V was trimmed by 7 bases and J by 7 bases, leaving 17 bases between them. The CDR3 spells CASTRAGQKNSPLHF. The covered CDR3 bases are TGTGCCAGCACCCGGGCGGGACAAAAAAATTCACCC.

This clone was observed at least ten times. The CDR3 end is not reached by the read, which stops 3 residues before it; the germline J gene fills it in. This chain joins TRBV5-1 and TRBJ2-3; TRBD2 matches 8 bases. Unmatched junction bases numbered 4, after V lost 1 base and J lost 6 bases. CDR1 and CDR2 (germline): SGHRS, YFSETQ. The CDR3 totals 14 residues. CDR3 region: CASSLSAGGDTQYF. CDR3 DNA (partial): TGCGCCAGCAGCTTGAGCGCGGGGGGCGATACG.

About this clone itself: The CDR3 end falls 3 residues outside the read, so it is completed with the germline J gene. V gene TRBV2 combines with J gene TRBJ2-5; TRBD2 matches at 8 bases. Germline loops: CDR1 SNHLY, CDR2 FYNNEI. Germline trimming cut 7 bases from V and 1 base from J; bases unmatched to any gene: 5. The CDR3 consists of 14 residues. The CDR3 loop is CASTGTSSQETQYF. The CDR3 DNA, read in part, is TGTGCCAGCACCGGGACTAGTTCCCAAGAGACC.

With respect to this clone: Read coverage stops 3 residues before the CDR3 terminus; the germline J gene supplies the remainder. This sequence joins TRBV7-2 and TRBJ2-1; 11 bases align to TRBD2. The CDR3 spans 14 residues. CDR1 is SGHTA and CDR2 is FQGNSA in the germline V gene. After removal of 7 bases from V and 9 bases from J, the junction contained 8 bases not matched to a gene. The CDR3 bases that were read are TGTGCCAGCAAGGATAGCGGGAGGGCCGGTGAG. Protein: CASKDSGRAGE. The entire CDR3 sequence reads CASKDSGRAGEQFF.

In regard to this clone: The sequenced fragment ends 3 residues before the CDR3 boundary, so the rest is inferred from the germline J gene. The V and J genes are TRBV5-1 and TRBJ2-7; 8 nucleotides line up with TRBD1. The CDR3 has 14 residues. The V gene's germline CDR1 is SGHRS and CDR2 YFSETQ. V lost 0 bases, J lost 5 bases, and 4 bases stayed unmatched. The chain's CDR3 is CASSLDYRGNEQYF. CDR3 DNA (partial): TGCGCCAGCAGCTTGGATTACAGGGGGAACGAG.

The CDR3 bases that were read are TGTGCCAGCGCCCGGGACAGCACCTACGAG. Translation gives CASARDSTYE. The whole CDR3 sequence is CASARDSTYEQYF. The chain combines TRBV2 with TRBJ2-7; TRBD1 matches at 7 bases. Sequencing ends 3 residues short of the CDR3 end; the germline J gene provides the rest. The germline CDR1 and CDR2 sequences are SNHLY and FYNNEI. Trimming at V came to 8 bases and at J to 2 bases, leaving 6 bases not matched to a gene. This CDR3 contains 13 residues.

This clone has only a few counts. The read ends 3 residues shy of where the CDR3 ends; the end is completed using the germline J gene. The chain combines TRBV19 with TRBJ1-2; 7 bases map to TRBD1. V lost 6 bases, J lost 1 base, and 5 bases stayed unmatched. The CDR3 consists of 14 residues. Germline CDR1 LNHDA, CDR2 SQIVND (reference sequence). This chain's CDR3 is CASRKGQSNYGYTF. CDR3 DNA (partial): TGTGCCAGTAGGAAGGGACAGAGTAACTATGGC.

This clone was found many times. The CDR3 bases that were read are TGTGCCTGGAGTTGGACAGGGATGGGCGAG. Encoded protein: CAWSWTGMGE. The full CDR3 reads CAWSWTGMGEQYF. The chain links TRBV30 to TRBJ2-7; 8 nucleotides agree with TRBD1. The CDR3 goes on 3 residues after the read ends, and that part is filled in from the germline J gene. Germline CDR1 is GTSNPN and CDR2 is SVGIG (reference sequence). The CDR3 consists of 13 residues. The junction had 6 bases not matched to a gene; V was cut back by 2 bases and J by 6 bases.

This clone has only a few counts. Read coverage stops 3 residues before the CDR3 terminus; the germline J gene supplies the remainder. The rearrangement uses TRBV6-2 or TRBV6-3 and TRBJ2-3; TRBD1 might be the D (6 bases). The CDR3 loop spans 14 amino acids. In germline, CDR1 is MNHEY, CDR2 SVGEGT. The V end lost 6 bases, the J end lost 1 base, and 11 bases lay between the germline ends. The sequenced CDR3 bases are TGTGCCAGCAGACTAAGACAGGGCACAGATACG. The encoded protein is CASRLRQGTDT. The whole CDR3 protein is CASRLRQGTDTQYF.

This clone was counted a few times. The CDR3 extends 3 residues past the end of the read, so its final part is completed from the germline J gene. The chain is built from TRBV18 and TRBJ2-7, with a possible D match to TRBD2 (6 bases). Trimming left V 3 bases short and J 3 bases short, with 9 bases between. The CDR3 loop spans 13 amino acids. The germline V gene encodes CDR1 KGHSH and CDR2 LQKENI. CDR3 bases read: TGTGCCAGCTCACCGCGCGGGGACTACGAG. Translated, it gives CASSPRGDYE. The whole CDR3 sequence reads CASSPRGDYEQYF.

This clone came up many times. CDR3 residues: CASRQTGSDTQYF. CDR3 DNA (partial): TGTGCCAGCAGACAGACAGGGTCAGATACG. The chain uses TRBV7-3 and TRBJ2-3; TRBD1 agrees at 7 bases. The read is 3 residues too short to cover the CDR3 end, so that end is filled in from the germline J gene. In germline, CDR1 is SGHTA, CDR2 FQGTGA. The CDR3 extends over 13 amino acids. The V and J ends lost 6 bases and 4 bases, in that order; junction bases with no gene match: 4.